The T cell receptor beta chain under discussion was sequenced for a study of response to subunit inactivated influenza vaccine. Trimming took 6 bases from V and 7 from J; bases not matched to a gene: 8. Germline V CDR1 and CDR2: MNHNS, SASEGT. This CDR3 comprises 15 residues. This clonotype has only a few counts. Antigen unknown. TCRdb reprocessed the RT-PCR reads via MiXCR and lists one record per CDR3 protein. The sample holds roughly 760,000 distinct CDR3 sequences, roughly 20% seen once. Study-wide results and caveats: Authors suggested few new T cells are recruited by each seasonal influenza vaccination.

Material: PBMCs from blood, obtained 4 to 6 days after vaccination. This TCR came from a man in his fifties who received an inactivated influenza vaccine. The chain has TRBV6-1 and TRBJ2-3; 12 nucleotides line up with TRBD2. The CDR3 region is CASRSLAGGLNTQYF. DNA of the CDR3: TGTGCCAGCAGGTCCCTAGCGGGAGGGCTAAATACGCAGTATTTT.